These T cell receptor beta chains were read from a single sample in a study of Ad26.COV2.S vaccination and SARS-CoV-2 variants. Assay: immunoSEQ multiplex PCR; the TCRdb copy retains only in-frame clones and omits some. The table records over 400,000 clones, roughly 90% of them present only once. The material was peripheral blood, obtained in a trial of Ad26.COV2.S vaccine versus placebo. These receptors were collected from a person aged 18 to 59 who received the Ad26.COV2.S COVID-19 vaccine or a placebo. Both conserved end residues are part of each CDR3. D genes are given only for firm matches. The size of a clone is reported for some rows only, either as once, few or many, or as a class for expanded clones.

d_call: NA; clone_size: NA; j_call: TRBJ2-3; v_call: TRBV2; cdr3_aa: CASSDRPSTDTQYF; cdr3_nt: TGTGCCAGCAGTGATAGACCTAGCACAGATACGCAGTATTTT
d_call: NA; clone_size: NA; j_call: TRBJ2-3; v_call: TRBV9; cdr3_aa: CASSVGVTVSTDTQYF; cdr3_nt: TGTGCCAGCAGCGTAGGCGTTACCGTAAGCACAGATACGCAGTATTTT
d_call: NA; clone_size: NA; j_call: TRBJ2-7; v_call: TRBV15; cdr3_aa: CATSRQGINEQYF; cdr3_nt: TGTGCCACCAGCAGACAGGGGATCAACGAGCAGTACTTC
d_call: NA; clone_size: NA; j_call: TRBJ2-7; v_call: TRBV27; cdr3_aa: CASRTPGHNYEQYF; cdr3_nt: TGTGCCAGCAGGACTCCGGGACACAACTACGAGCAGTACTTC
d_call: TRBD1; clone_size: NA; j_call: TRBJ1-1; v_call: TRBV6-2/TRBV6-3; cdr3_aa: CASSYELGTGGYTEAFF; cdr3_nt: TGTGCCAGCAGTTACGAACTCGGGACAGGGGGTTACACTGAAGCTTTCTTT
d_call: NA; clone_size: NA; j_call: TRBJ1-1; v_call: TRBV5-6; cdr3_aa: CASSVVSGTWNTEAFF; cdr3_nt: TGTGCCAGCAGCGTTGTCTCCGGGACGTGGAACACTGAAGCTTTCTTT
d_call: NA; clone_size: NA; j_call: TRBJ1-1; v_call: TRBV7-2; cdr3_aa: CASSLGGILNTEAFF; cdr3_nt: TGTGCCAGCAGCTTAGGGGGGATCCTAAACACTGAAGCTTTCTTT
d_call: NA; clone_size: NA; j_call: TRBJ1-4; v_call: TRBV15; cdr3_aa: CATSRGRTNEKLFF; cdr3_nt: TGTGCCACCAGCAGAGGGAGGACTAATGAAAAACTGTTTTTT
d_call: TRBD1; clone_size: NA; j_call: TRBJ2-3; v_call: TRBV24-1; cdr3_aa: CATSGRDRGADTQYF; cdr3_nt: TGTGCCACCAGTGGACGGGACAGGGGGGCAGATACGCAGTATTTT
d_call: TRBD2; clone_size: NA; j_call: TRBJ2-2; v_call: TRBV6-6; cdr3_aa: CASILAGANTGELFF; cdr3_nt: TGTGCCAGCATACTAGCGGGGGCGAACACCGGGGAGCTGTTTTTT
d_call: TRBD2; clone_size: NA; j_call: TRBJ2-7; v_call: TRBV3-1/TRBV3-2; cdr3_aa: CASSLAGGIYEQYF; cdr3_nt: TGTGCCAGCAGCCTTGCGGGGGGGATCTACGAGCAGTACTTC
d_call: TRBD1; clone_size: NA; j_call: TRBJ2-1; v_call: TRBV19; cdr3_aa: CASRIGGQAYNEQFF; cdr3_nt: TGTGCCAGTAGGATAGGGGGACAGGCCTACAATGAGCAGTTCTTC
d_call: NA; clone_size: once; j_call: TRBJ1-5; v_call: TRBV7-6; cdr3_aa: CASSFRKGQPQHF; cdr3_nt: TGTGCCAGCAGCTTCAGGAAGGGTCAGCCCCAGCATTTT
d_call: NA; clone_size: NA; j_call: TRBJ2-3; v_call: TRBV27; cdr3_aa: CASSPSVGTDTQYF; cdr3_nt: TGTGCCAGCAGCCCCTCAGTGGGCACAGATACGCAGTATTTT
d_call: NA; clone_size: NA; j_call: TRBJ1-2; v_call: TRBV5-1; cdr3_aa: CASSLDPATHGYTF; cdr3_nt: TGCGCCAGCAGCTTGGATCCAGCGACCCATGGCTACACCTTC
d_call: NA; clone_size: NA; j_call: TRBJ1-2; v_call: TRBV29-1; cdr3_aa: CSVEPGQHYGYTF; cdr3_nt: TGCAGCGTTGAACCCGGACAGCACTATGGCTACACCTTC
d_call: NA; clone_size: NA; j_call: TRBJ1-2; v_call: TRBV7-8; cdr3_aa: CASSLGRTDHYGYTF; cdr3_nt: TGTGCCAGCAGCTTAGGGAGGACCGACCACTATGGCTACACCTTC
d_call: NA; clone_size: once; j_call: TRBJ2-7; v_call: TRBV6-2/TRBV6-3; cdr3_aa: CASSSYSHPYF; cdr3_nt: TGTGCCAGCAGTTCTTACTCTCACCCGTACTTC
d_call: TRBD1; clone_size: NA; j_call: TRBJ2-1; v_call: TRBV30; cdr3_aa: CAWSVGQGANEQFF; cdr3_nt: TGTGCCTGGAGTGTAGGACAGGGGGCCAATGAGCAGTTCTTC
d_call: NA; clone_size: NA; j_call: TRBJ2-7; v_call: TRBV27; cdr3_aa: CASSLGRAYEQYF; cdr3_nt: TGTGCCAGCAGTTTAGGCCGGGCCTACGAGCAGTACTTC
d_call: NA; clone_size: NA; j_call: TRBJ1-6; v_call: TRBV28; cdr3_aa: CASSSLRVLSSYNSPLHF; cdr3_nt: TGTGCCAGCAGTTCACTCAGGGTCCTGAGCTCCTATAATTCACCCCTCCACTTT
d_call: NA; clone_size: NA; j_call: TRBJ1-4; v_call: TRBV30; cdr3_aa: CAWRAIIGKTNEKLFF; cdr3_nt: TGTGCCTGGAGGGCCATCATCGGGAAGACTAATGAAAAACTGTTTTTT
d_call: NA; clone_size: NA; j_call: TRBJ2-7; v_call: TRBV24-1; cdr3_aa: CATGSRYF; cdr3_nt: TGTGCCACAGGCAGTCGGTACTTC
d_call: NA; clone_size: NA; j_call: TRBJ1-1; v_call: TRBV15; cdr3_aa: CATSRDLQENTEAFF; cdr3_nt: TGTGCCACCAGCAGAGACCTACAGGAGAACACTGAAGCTTTCTTT
d_call: TRBD2; clone_size: NA; j_call: TRBJ2-1; v_call: TRBV7-2; cdr3_aa: CASSLEGGEHNEQFF; cdr3_nt: TGTGCCAGCAGCTTAGAGGGAGGGGAACACAATGAGCAGTTCTTC
d_call: NA; clone_size: NA; j_call: TRBJ2-6; v_call: TRBV4-3; cdr3_aa: CASRGIGANVLTF; cdr3_nt: TGCGCCAGCAGAGGGATAGGGGCCAACGTCCTGACTTTC
d_call: NA; clone_size: NA; j_call: TRBJ1-3; v_call: TRBV5-1; cdr3_aa: CASSLSPQASGNTIYF; cdr3_nt: TGCGCCAGCAGCTTGTCGCCCCAAGCCTCTGGAAACACCATATATTTT
d_call: NA; clone_size: NA; j_call: TRBJ2-3; v_call: TRBV7-2; cdr3_aa: CASSLHPPGAFRDVDTQYF; cdr3_nt: TGTGCCAGCAGCCTGCACCCCCCCGGGGCATTCCGGGATGTGGATACGCAGTATTTT
d_call: NA; clone_size: NA; j_call: TRBJ2-6; v_call: TRBV4-1; cdr3_aa: CASRDASSGANVLTF; cdr3_nt: TGCGCCAGCAGGGACGCAAGCTCTGGGGCCAACGTCCTGACTTTC
d_call: NA; clone_size: NA; j_call: TRBJ2-1; v_call: TRBV5-6; cdr3_aa: CASNSGLHNEQFF; cdr3_nt: TGTGCCAGCAATTCGGGACTCCACAATGAGCAGTTCTTC
d_call: TRBD1; clone_size: NA; j_call: TRBJ1-4; v_call: TRBV5-1; cdr3_aa: CASSLTGGPNEKLFF; cdr3_nt: TGCGCCAGCAGTTTAACAGGGGGCCCCAATGAAAAACTGTTTTTT
d_call: NA; clone_size: NA; j_call: TRBJ2-7; v_call: TRBV7-6; cdr3_aa: CASSPLTEGLNEQYF; cdr3_nt: TGTGCCAGCAGCCCCTTGACAGAGGGGCTAAACGAGCAGTACTTC
d_call: NA; clone_size: NA; j_call: TRBJ1-2; v_call: TRBV6-5; cdr3_aa: CASSYRDVNYGYTF; cdr3_nt: TGTGCCAGCAGTTACCGGGACGTAAACTATGGCTACACCTTC
d_call: NA; clone_size: NA; j_call: TRBJ2-7; v_call: TRBV5-1; cdr3_aa: CASIPRGYEQYF; cdr3_nt: TGCGCCAGCATCCCCCGGGGCTACGAGCAGTACTTC
d_call: NA; clone_size: NA; j_call: TRBJ1-3; v_call: TRBV28; cdr3_aa: CASSFRVGSGNTIYF; cdr3_nt: TGTGCCAGCAGTTTCAGGGTCGGCTCTGGAAACACCATATATTTT
d_call: TRBD1; clone_size: NA; j_call: TRBJ2-2; v_call: TRBV6-5; cdr3_aa: CVGTYRGNTGELFF; cdr3_nt: TGTGTCGGCACATACAGGGGAAACACCGGGGAGCTGTTTTTT
d_call: NA; clone_size: NA; j_call: TRBJ2-1; v_call: TRBV11-2; cdr3_aa: CASSLVDGNEQFF; cdr3_nt: TGTGCCAGCAGCTTAGTAGACGGCAATGAGCAGTTCTTC
d_call: NA; clone_size: NA; j_call: TRBJ2-6; v_call: TRBV5-1; cdr3_aa: CASSRSSGANVLTF; cdr3_nt: TGCGCCAGCAGCCGTTCCTCTGGGGCCAACGTCCTGACTTTC
d_call: TRBD1; clone_size: NA; j_call: TRBJ2-2; v_call: TRBV4-3; cdr3_aa: CASSQRGTGVWNGELFF; cdr3_nt: TGCGCCAGCAGCCAGCGCGGGACAGGGGTCTGGAACGGGGAGCTGTTTTTT
d_call: NA; clone_size: NA; j_call: TRBJ1-2; v_call: TRBV12-2; cdr3_aa: CASRLDVTRDRVRYGYTF; cdr3_nt: TGTGCAAGTCGCTTAGACGTTACCCGGGACAGGGTACGATATGGCTACACCTTC